What follows are 7 T cell receptor beta chains derived from one specimen sequenced in a study of T cell repertoires in cytomegalovirus infection. TCRdb re-analysed the reads in MiXCR, keeping a single row per CDR3 protein. The data show about 890,000 distinct CDR3 sequences, under 40% seen once. Their target antigens are unknown. This sample comprised cultured CD8+ T cells from PBMCs, obtained from culture after CMV antigen stimulation. The receptors come from a human donor in good health (CMV status not recorded). Some clones in this sample may be carry-over from other donors' samples.

The chain combines TRBV6-6 with TRBJ2-7, with 9 bases lining up with TRBD1. The CDR3 sequence is 14 residues long. Germline values: CDR1 MNHNY, CDR2 SVGAGI (reference sequence). J was trimmed by 4 bases and V by 2 bases; bases with no gene match: 3. The CDR3 DNA is TGTGCCAGCAGTTACGGGACAGGGATGTACGAGCAGTACTTC. Its translation: CASSYGTGMYEQYF.

A remark on this clonotype: A single base separates this from a much larger clone, so it may be a read error. This rearrangement joins TRBV12-3 or TRBV12-4 to TRBJ2-7, with D possibly being TRBD1 or TRBD2 (6 bases each). CDR3 length: 14 residues. This chain's CDR3 is CVSSSEQGGNEQYF. In DNA form, the CDR3 reads TGTGTCAGCAGCTCGGAACAGGGAGGTAACGAGCAGTACTTC.

The rearrangement joins TRBV10-3 to TRBJ2-7; tentative D call: TRBD1 (5 bases). CDR3 length equals 13 residues. The V and J ends lost 2 bases and 3 bases respectively, with 8 bases between them. The germline V gene encodes CDR1 ENHRY and CDR2 SYGVKD. The CDR3 reads CAISEGALYEQYF. CDR3 nucleotide sequence: TGTGCCATCAGTGAGGGGGCTCTCTACGAGCAGTACTTC.

Here the CDR3 reads CASPGTFYGYTF. The CDR3 bases are TGTGCCAGCCCCGGGACCTTCTATGGCTACACCTTC. This chain uses TRBV2 with TRBJ1-2; D is perhaps TRBD1 (5 bases). The CDR3 loop spans 12 amino acids. CDR1 SNHLY and CDR2 FYNNEI come from the germline V gene. V was pared by 8 bases and J by 4 bases, with 11 bases between.

The CDR3 region is CASSSLRELIDNEQFF. The CDR3 DNA sequence: TGTGCCAGCAGTTCCCTCAGAGAACTCATCGACAATGAGCAGTTCTTC. The chain links TRBV28 to TRBJ2-1; D is unresolved. This CDR3 comprises 16 residues. Trimming pared 4 bases from V and 5 bases from J, leaving 18 bases between. The germline gives CDR1 MDHEN, CDR2 SYDVKM.

The V and J genes are TRBV20-1 and TRBJ1-4; 8 nucleotides agree with TRBD1. The CDR3 covers 14 residues. Germline loops: CDR1 DFQATT, CDR2 SNEGSKA (reference sequence). Trimming at V came to 1 base and at J to 8 bases, leaving 6 bases not matched to a gene. The CDR3 protein is CSARGRTGKEKLFF. For the CDR3, the DNA is TGCAGTGCTAGAGGCCGGACAGGGAAGGAAAAACTGTTTTTT.

This clonotype was observed once. V usage is TRBV5-4 and J usage is TRBJ1-1, with 7 bases lining up with TRBD1. V trimming: 6 bases; J trimming: 5 bases; junction bases outside the gene matches: 7. The CDR3 loop spans 13 amino acids. Germline CDR1 reads SGHNT; CDR2 reads YYREEE (reference sequence). The CDR3 nucleotides read TGTGCCAGCACCCCGACAGGGTGGACTGAAGCTTTCTTT. Amino acid sequence: CASTPTGWTEAFF.